Listed here is a single T cell receptor beta chain. Its antigen remains unidentified. It was CD45RO-negative cells, positively selected for CCR7, that made up naive CD8 cells, with terminally differentiated effector memory CD45RA+ cells excluded. This record belongs to a study of shared clonotypes between healthy human individuals. About the research overall: Donors had three CD4 naive, three CD4 memory, two CD8 naive and one CD8 memory plate apiece.

General study points: All-four-donor shared clonotypes had higher generation probabilities than non-shared clonotypes did. Sharing of clonotypes among donors was expected to vary with sequencing depth.

Libraries were prepared by immunoSEQ multiplex PCR; TCRdb keeps only in-frame clonotypes and omits some of them. The sample has more than 2 million clones; over 85% are singletons. This receptor was obtained from a man aged 18 to 35 in good health. Some clones in this sample may be carry-over from other donors' samples. The sample comprised naive CD8+ T cells from PBMCs.

The chain's CDR3 is CASSRRDRVNEQYF. The CDR3 nucleotides read TGTGCCAGTAGTAGGCGGGACAGGGTGAACGAGCAGTACTTC. The chain is built from TRBV19 and TRBJ2-7; 9 bases fit TRBD1. Germline V gene data show CDR1 as LNHDA and CDR2 as SQIVND (reference sequence). The CDR3 runs 14 residues. Trimming at V came to 4 bases and at J to 5 bases, leaving 6 bases not matched to a gene.